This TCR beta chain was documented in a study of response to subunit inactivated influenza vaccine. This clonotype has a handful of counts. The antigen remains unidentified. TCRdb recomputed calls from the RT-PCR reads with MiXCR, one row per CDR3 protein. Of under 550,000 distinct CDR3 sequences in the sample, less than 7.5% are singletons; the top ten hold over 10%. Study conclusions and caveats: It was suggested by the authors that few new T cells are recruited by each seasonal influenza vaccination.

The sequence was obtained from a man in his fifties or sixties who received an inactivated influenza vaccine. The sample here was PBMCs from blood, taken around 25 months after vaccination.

The CDR3 sequence: CASSLQLHSPLHF. Written as DNA, the CDR3 is TGTGCCAGCAGCTTGCAATTGCATTCACCCCTCCACTTT. The chain uses TRBV7-2 and TRBJ1-6; D gene unclear. The V gene lost 3 bases and the J gene lost 8 bases, with 8 bases spanning the gap. The CDR3 is 13 amino acids. Germline CDR1 is SGHTA and CDR2 is FQGNSA.